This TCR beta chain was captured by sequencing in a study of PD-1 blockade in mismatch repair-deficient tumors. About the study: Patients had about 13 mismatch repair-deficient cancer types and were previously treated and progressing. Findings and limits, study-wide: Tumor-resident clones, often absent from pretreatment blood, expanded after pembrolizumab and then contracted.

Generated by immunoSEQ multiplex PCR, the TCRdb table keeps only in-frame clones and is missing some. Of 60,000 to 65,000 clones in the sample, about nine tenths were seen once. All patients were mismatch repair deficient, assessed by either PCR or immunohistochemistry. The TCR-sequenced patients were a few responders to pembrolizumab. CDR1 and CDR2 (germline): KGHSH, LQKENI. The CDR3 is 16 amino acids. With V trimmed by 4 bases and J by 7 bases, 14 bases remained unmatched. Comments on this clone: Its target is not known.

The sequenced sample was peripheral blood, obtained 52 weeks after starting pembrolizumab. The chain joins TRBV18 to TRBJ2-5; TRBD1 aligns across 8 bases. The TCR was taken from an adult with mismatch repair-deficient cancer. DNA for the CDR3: TGTGCCAGCTCACTAAACGGGACAGGACGGCTTGGGACCCAGTACTTC. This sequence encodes CASSLNGTGRLGTQYF.